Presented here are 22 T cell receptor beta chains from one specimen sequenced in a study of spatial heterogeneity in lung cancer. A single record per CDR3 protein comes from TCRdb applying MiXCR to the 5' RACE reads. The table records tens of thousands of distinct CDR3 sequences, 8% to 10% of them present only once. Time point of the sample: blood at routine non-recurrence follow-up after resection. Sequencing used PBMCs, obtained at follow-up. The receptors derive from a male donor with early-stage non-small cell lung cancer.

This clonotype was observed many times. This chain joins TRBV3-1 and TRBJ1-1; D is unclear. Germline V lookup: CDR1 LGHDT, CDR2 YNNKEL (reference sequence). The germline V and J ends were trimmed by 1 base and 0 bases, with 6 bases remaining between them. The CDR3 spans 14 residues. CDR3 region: CASSQGQMNTEAFF. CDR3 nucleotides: TGTGCCAGCAGCCAAGGGCAGATGAACACTGAAGCTTTCTTT.

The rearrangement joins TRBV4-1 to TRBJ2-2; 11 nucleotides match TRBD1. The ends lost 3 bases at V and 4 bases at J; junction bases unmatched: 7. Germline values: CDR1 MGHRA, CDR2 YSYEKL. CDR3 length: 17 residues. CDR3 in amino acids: CASSQPRDRGATGELFF. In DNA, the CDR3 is TGCGCCAGCAGCCAGCCCCGGGACAGGGGGGCCACCGGGGAGCTGTTTTTT.

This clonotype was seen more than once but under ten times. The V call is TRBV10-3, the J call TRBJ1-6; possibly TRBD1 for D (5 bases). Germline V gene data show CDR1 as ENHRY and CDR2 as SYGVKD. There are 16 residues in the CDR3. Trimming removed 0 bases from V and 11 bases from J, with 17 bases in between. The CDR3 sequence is CAISESGGTSRAPLHF. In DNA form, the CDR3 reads TGTGCCATCAGTGAGTCGGGTGGGACCTCCAGAGCACCCCTCCACTTT.

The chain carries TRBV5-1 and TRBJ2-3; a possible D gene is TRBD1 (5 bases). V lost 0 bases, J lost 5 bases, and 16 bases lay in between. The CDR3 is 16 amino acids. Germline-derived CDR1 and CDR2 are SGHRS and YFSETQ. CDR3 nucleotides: TGCGCCAGCAGCTTGGCCCCGCAGGGAAGGGGAGATACGCAGTATTTT. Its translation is CASSLAPQGRGDTQYF.

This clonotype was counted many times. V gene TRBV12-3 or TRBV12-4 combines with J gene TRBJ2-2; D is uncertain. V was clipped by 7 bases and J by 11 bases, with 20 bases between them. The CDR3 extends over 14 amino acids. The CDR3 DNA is TGTGCCAGCACCTTCGGACGTGCCGGATTAGAGCTGTTTTTT. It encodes CASTFGRAGLELFF.

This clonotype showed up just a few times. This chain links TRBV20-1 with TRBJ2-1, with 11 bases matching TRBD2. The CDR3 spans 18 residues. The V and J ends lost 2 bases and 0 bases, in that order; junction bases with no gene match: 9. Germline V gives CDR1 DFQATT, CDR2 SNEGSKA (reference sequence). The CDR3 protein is CSARSLAGGLSSYNEQFF. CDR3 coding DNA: TGCAGTGCTAGAAGCCTAGCGGGGGGCCTGAGCTCCTACAATGAGCAGTTCTTC.

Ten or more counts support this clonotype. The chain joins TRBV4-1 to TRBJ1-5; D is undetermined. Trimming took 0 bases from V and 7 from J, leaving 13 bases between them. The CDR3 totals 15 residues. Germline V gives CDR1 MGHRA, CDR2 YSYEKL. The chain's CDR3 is CASSQEGRGQQPQHF. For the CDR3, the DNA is TGCGCCAGCAGCCAAGAGGGTAGAGGTCAACAGCCCCAGCATTTT.

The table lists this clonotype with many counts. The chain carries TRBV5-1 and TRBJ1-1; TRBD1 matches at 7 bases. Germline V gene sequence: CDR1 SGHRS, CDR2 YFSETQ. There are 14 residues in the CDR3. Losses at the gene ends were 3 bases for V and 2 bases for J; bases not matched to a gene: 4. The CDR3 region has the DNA TGCGCCAGCAGCTCGGGACAGCCTAACACTGAAGCTTTCTTT. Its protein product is CASSSGQPNTEAFF.

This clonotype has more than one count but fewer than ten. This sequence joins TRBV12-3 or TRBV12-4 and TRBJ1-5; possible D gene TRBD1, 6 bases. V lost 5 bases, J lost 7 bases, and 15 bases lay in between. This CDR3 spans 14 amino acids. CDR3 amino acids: CASSTGTRGQPQHF. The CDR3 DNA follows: TGTGCCAGCAGTACAGGGACCCGGGGACAGCCCCAGCATTTT.

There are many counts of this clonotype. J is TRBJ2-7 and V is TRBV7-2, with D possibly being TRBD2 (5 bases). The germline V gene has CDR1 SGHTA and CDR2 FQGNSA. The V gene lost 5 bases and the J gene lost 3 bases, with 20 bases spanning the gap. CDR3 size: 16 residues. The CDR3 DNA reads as TGTGCCAGCAGCCCCGATCCCCGGGGTACCTTCTACGAGCAGTACTTC. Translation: CASSPDPRGTFYEQYF.

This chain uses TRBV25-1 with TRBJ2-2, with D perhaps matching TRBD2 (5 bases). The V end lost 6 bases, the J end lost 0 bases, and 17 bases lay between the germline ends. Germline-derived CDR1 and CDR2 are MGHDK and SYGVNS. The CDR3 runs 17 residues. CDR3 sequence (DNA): TGTGCCAGCAGAGGACTGGGAAACCGCGCGAACACCGGGGAGCTGTTTTTT. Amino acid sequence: CASRGLGNRANTGELFF.

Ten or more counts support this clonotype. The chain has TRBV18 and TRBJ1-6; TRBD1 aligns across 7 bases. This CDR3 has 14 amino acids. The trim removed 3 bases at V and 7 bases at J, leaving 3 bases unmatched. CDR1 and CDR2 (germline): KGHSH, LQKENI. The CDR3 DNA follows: TGTGCCAGCTCACCGCAGGGGGAGAATTCACCCCTCCACTTT. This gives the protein CASSPQGENSPLHF.

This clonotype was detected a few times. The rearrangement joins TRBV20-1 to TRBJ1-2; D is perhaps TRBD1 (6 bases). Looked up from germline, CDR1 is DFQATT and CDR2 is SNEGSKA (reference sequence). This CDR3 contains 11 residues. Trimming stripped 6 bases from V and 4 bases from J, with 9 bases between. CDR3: CSAPTGYGYTF. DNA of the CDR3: TGCAGTGCGCCGACAGGCTATGGCTACACCTTC.

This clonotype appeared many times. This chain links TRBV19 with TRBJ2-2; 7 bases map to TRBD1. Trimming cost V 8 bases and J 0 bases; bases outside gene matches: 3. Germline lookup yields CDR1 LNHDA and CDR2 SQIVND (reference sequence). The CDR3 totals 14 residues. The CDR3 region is CASSGTANTGELFF. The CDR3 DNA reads TGTGCCAGTTCCGGGACAGCGAACACCGGGGAGCTGTTTTTT. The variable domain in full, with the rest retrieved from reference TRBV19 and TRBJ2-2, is DGGITQSPKYLFRKEGQNVTLSCEQNLNHDAMYWYRQDPGQGLRLIYYSQIVNDFQKGDIAEGYSVSREKKESFPLTVTSAQKNPTAFYLCASSGTANTGELFFGEGSRLTVL.

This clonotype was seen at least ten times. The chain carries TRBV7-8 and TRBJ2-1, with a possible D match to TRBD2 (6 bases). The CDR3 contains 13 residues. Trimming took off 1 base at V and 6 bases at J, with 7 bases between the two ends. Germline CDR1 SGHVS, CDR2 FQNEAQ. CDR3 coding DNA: TGTGCCAGCAGCTTAGGGGACTCCAATGAGCAGTTCTTC. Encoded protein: CASSLGDSNEQFF.

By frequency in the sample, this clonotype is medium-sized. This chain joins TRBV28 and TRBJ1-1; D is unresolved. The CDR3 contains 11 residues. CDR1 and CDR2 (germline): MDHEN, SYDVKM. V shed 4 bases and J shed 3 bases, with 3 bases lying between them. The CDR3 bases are TGTGCCAGCAGTTCTGACACTGAAGCTTTCTTT. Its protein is CASSSDTEAFF. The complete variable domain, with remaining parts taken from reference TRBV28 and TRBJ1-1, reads DVKVTQSSRYLVKRTGEKVFLECVQDMDHENMFWYRQDPGLGLRLIYFSYDVKMKEKGDIPEGYSVSREKKERFSLILESASTNQTSMYLCASSSDTEAFFGQGTRLTVV.

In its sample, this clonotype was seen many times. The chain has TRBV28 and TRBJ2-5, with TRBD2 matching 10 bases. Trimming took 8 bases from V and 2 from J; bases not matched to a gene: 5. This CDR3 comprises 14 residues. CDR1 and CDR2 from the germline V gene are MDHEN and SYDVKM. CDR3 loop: CASALAGAQETQYF. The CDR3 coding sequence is TGTGCCAGCGCCCTAGCGGGGGCTCAAGAGACCCAGTACTTC. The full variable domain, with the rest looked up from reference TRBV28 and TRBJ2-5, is DVKVTQSSRYLVKRTGEKVFLECVQDMDHENMFWYRQDPGLGLRLIYFSYDVKMKEKGDIPEGYSVSREKKERFSLILESASTNQTSMYLCASALAGAQETQYFGPGTRLLVL.

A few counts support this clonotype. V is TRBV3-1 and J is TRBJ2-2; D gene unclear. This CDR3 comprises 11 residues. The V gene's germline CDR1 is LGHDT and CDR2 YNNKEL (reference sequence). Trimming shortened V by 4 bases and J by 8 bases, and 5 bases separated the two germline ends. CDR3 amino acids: CASSLVGELFF. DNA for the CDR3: TGTGCCAGCAGCCTCGTAGGGGAGCTGTTTTTT.

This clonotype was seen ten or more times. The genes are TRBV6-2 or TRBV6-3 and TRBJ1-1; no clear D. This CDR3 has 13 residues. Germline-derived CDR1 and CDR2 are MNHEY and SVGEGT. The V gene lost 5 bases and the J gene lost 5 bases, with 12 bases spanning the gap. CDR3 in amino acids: CASSPTLGTEAFF. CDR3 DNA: TGTGCCAGCAGTCCGACCTTGGGGACTGAAGCTTTCTTT.

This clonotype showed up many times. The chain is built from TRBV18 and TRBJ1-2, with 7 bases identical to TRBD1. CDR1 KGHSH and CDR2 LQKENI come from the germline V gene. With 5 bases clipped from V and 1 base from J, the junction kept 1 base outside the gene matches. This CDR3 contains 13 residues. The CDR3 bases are TGTGCCAGCTCAAGGGACAGTAACTATGGCTACACCTTC. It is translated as CASSRDSNYGYTF.

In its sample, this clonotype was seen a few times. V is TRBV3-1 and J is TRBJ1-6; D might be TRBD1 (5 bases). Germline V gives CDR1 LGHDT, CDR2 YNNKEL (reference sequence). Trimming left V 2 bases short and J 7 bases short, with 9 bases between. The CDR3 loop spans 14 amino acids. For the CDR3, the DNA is TGTGCCAGCAGCCAAAGGGGTAACAATTCACCCCTCCACTTT. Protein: CASSQRGNNSPLHF.

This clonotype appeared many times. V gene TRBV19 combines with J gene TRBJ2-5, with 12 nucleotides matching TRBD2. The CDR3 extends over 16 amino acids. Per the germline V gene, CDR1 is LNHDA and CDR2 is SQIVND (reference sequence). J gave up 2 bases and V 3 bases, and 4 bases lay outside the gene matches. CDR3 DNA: TGTGCCAGTAGTATCGCGACTAGCGGGGGACAAGAGACCCAGTACTTC. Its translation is CASSIATSGGQETQYF.